This T cell receptor (beta chain) was identified during a study of cytomegalovirus exposure and HLA in healthy donors (dated by TCRdb to about 2017). Notes on the research overall: In an earlier analysis of roughly 590 of the donors, approximately 260 Gb of sequence data and approximately 120 million unique TCR beta sequences from 150 million to 200 million T cells were reported. Along with the roughly 710-subject first cohort, a separate validation cohort of around 120 different subjects was used. Of the roughly 400 genotyped donors, 65% to 90% fell in the genetic ancestry cluster associated with self-reported Caucasian donors. The study was designed to test whether signatures of past pathogen exposure could be identified by cataloging public T cell receptors. The number of donors typed differed by locus, with roughly 620-630 for A, B, C, DRB1 and DQB1, about 500 for DQA1, 600 to 610 for DPA1, and 400 to 490 for DPB1. Rather than using new phenotypic data, the later analysis identified candidate immune exposures from TCR beta sequences and from how often those sequences occurred across donors. A later analysis re-analyzed previously published TCR beta repertoires from approximately 670 donors and added high-resolution HLA genotyping to study TCR occurrence patterns. Every repertoire in the discovery cohort had been generated on one and the same sequencing platform. On average, roughly 250,000 unique TCR beta nucleotide sequences were sequenced per donor among 398 genotyped donors of the cohort, with 15% to 20% of those sequences being non-productive. To predict cytomegalovirus infection status, the study combined high-throughput TCR immunosequencing, statistical association of individual TCRs with disease status, and machine learning. In an earlier analysis of 587 of the donors, high-throughput TCR beta sequencing was used to judge whether each TCR beta V gene segment behaved as functional or pseudogenic. In a later genetic analysis, genome-wide SNP genotypes for about three fifths of the roughly 670 donors were used, and that subset was treated as a discovery cohort. The T cell repertoires of under 750 subjects were profiled by immunosequencing and related to cytomegalovirus serostatus. Because of strong linkage in the cohort, a handful of DR-DQ haplotypes were treated as single units for association and clustering. An early release that covered around 590 HLA-typed donors contained about 290 gigabases of sequencing data and 70 million to 100 million unique TCR sequences. HLA typing covered class I and class II loci at four-digit resolution. Alongside the repertoire data, information on donor age, sex, ethnicity and CMV serostatus was compiled. The investigation overall reported the following: Only TCR beta chains were sequenced in this cohort, and the absence of alpha or paired-chain data limited detectable features. When HLA alleles, especially DR and DQ, strongly co-occurred, attributing TCR associations to individual alleles was difficult. In a later analysis, TCR association rates were found to vary across HLA loci, with the most associated TCRs seen for DRB1 alleles and the fewest for HLA-C alleles. For the cohort, immune exposure information was limited to CMV serostatus. A later analysis found that HLA-associated TCR beta chains were more clonally expanded and had lower generation probabilities than equally common non-associated chains. A later analysis associated 15,000 to 20,000 TCR beta sequences with specific HLA alleles at a false discovery rate of 0.05. V-gene and J-gene trimming of TCR beta chains was associated with a missense DCLRE1C variant in a later genetic analysis, and the association was replicated in an independent cohort. Sequencing depth was assumed to be roughly uniform across donors in the presence/absence analyses, though that assumption may not hold. It was suggested by the authors that the approach could potentially be generalized to other disease states and immunological phenotypes. A later analysis found that most CMV-associated TCR beta chains appeared HLA-restricted, with HLA associations seemingly driven largely by CMV exposure. According to a later genetic analysis, donors in an Asian-associated ancestry cluster had fewer N-insertions in productive TCRs than the roughly 700-donor mean. In the study, around 150 TCR beta chains were listed as associated with cytomegalovirus. Across donors, most TCR sequences were observed very rarely, whereas some public TCRs were present in many individuals. Because HLA typing was missing for some donors at each locus, association tests included only the typed subset. According to a later analysis, parvovirus B19, influenza, CMV and Epstein-Barr virus appeared linked to several top co-occurrence clusters. Because the 87-base-pair reads could not distinguish some IMGT-functional V segments, including TRBV6-2 and TRBV6-3, those segments were excluded. The classifier was reported to diagnose cytomegalovirus status with high specificity and sensitivity in both the original cohort and the validation cohort. A cluster of highly shared sequence variants was judged likely to be a technical artifact of the sequencing pipeline. Three of the identified cytomegalovirus-associated TCR beta chains were confirmed in vitro to be specific for cytomegalovirus antigens. Broadly in line with IMGT annotations, most TCR beta V segments showed up in productive rearrangements about 90% or about 30% of the time in an earlier analysis of several hundred of the donors. A further reported finding was that TCR beta sequences accurately predicted the HLA-A and HLA-B alleles for most subjects in the first cohort. Correlated functional status among segregating V segments might be attributable to linkage disequilibrium, but an unknown experimental factor could not be ruled out. Because counts were too low, roughly 16 rarely observed V segments, including chromosome 9 orphons, were excluded from the earlier analysis of several hundred of the donors.

As to this clone: There is no known antigen for this receptor. No clone much larger than this one lies a single base away; base qualities are absent.

Preparation of the library involved the immunoSEQ multiplex PCR assay. A mixture of 60 forward primers for TCR Vbeta segments and 13 reverse primers for TCR Jbeta segments was used in the multiplex PCR. The CDR3 region of rearranged TCR beta genes was amplified from genomic DNA with a multiplex PCR assay. Amplified TCR beta libraries were sequenced as 87-base-pair reads on the Illumina HiSeq System. The source study handled its data this way. A later analysis tallied 75 million to 85 million unique TCR beta chains across the approximately 670 repertoires, and some 12 million of those chains were shared by two or more donors. A nearest-neighbor algorithm error-corrected the raw reads and collapsed the reads into unique sequences, merging closely related sequences to remove PCR and sequencing errors. To assign V, D and J gene segments, CDR3 sequences were aligned to IMGT reference sequences. For a sequence to be retained, a match of at least six nucleotides was required to both a V gene segment and a J gene segment. A rearrangement counted as productive if the CDR3 had no stop codons and remained in frame with V and J, and every other rearrangement counted as non-productive. Following IMGT convention, CDR3 was defined as the stretch from the second conserved V-encoded cysteine up to the conserved J-encoded phenylalanine. Sequences without an unambiguous match to a single V gene segment were excluded from the earlier analysis of several hundred of the donors. In an earlier analysis of some 590 of the donors, V segments were called functional above 56.7% productive rearrangements and were called segregating when the between-donor standard deviation exceeded 5%. A statistical classification framework was developed to diagnose cytomegalovirus status using the catalog of TCR beta chain sequences. In a later analysis, V and J genes were assigned by comparing TCR nucleotide sequences against IMGT/GENE-DB human TR gene sequences. A later analysis assigned CDR3 sequences and most-parsimonious VDJ recombination scenarios with the TCRdist pipeline. In a later analysis, each TCR beta chain was defined by its CDR3 amino acid sequence together with its V-gene family, and reads without a unique V-gene family were excluded. To address suspected cross-contamination and a sequencing artifact, a later analysis removed 550 to 750 highly shared, low-generation-probability nucleotide sequences. In a later analysis, a clonal expansion index for each public chain was calculated from normalized within-repertoire ranks of inferred template counts. Generation probabilities in a later analysis came from a VDJ recombination model fitted to out-of-frame rearrangements, and those results were checked against IGoR. In a later analysis, TCR-TCR, TCR-HLA and TCR-CMV co-occurrence was scored with hypergeometric tests, and a repertoire-size bias correction was applied to TCR pairs. To estimate false discovery rates, a later analysis permuted the HLA or CMV assignments 20 times. In a later analysis, co-occurring TCRs were grouped using DBSCAN, and TCRdist sequence similarity was added for clustering within HLA-allele-positive subsets. Co-occurrence clustering excluded repertoires with fewer than 30,000 or more than 120,000 public chains, plus five with anomalous nucleotide sharing. TCRdb limited this immuneACCESS table to in-frame rearrangements with V and J called. A share of clones is missing; checked studies link under half to unresolved V genes, and the rest is unexplained. The DNA was the basis for D and trimming; V, J and clone size are from that table. For this sample there are some 200,000 clones; around 79% appear just once. Clones ranked in the top ten supply nearly 0.4% of the sample.

The cohort comprised hundreds of healthy bone marrow donors. At the time of sampling, every cohort member was nominally healthy, though immune exposures that went unrecorded were likely present. The donor was CMV seropositive and was included in the group of approximately 310 seropositive cohort members. Each donor provided a peripheral blood sample, and peripheral blood mononuclear cells were used for TCR beta sequencing. The Qiagen DNeasy Blood Extraction Kit was used to extract genomic DNA from the blood cell samples. The CDR3 covers 12 residues, taking in both the cysteine and the phenylalanine. The entry retains the CDR3 DNA only, 36 bases that are in frame from base 1. At the junction V is shortened by 10 bases and J by 7 bases; bases outside the gene matches: 5. CDR1 and CDR2 were assigned from the germline V gene (reference sequence) as MNHNY and SVGAGI.

The sequenced material came from PBMCs. Here the chain combines TRBV6-6 and TRBJ2-2, with 8 central nucleotides matching TRBD2. The sequence was obtained from a male donor in good health and CMV-seropositive. The encoded CDR3 is CAIGGGHGELFF. DNA sequence: TGTGCCATCGGGGGGGGACACGGGGAGCTGTTTTTT.